This passage covers 16 T cell receptor beta chains from one sample sequenced in a study of identical twins. TCRdb analysed the 5' RACE reads with MiXCR anew, one entry per CDR3 protein. The sample includes roughly 500,000 distinct CDR3 sequences, about 20% of them seen just once. The data also belong to a second study, concerning T cells expressing NK-cell markers.

Sequencing was performed on CD4+ T cells sorted from blood. The origin of the receptors is a woman in her late teens or twenties in good health.

The V call is TRBV5-1, the J call TRBJ2-2; no clear D gene. The CDR3 extends over 14 amino acids. Per germline, CDR1 SGHRS and CDR2 YFSETQ. Trimming took off 2 bases at V and 6 bases at J, with 11 bases between the two ends. In nucleotides, the CDR3 is TGCGCCAGCAGCTTCGTCCCTGGGGCCGGGGAGCTGTTTTTT. Translated, it gives CASSFVPGAGELFF.

This clonotype was observed a few times. This chain uses TRBV20-1 with TRBJ1-1; 9 bases line up with TRBD1. Germline V gives CDR1 DFQATT, CDR2 SNEGSKA (reference sequence). V trimming: 7 bases; J trimming: 6 bases; junction bases outside the gene matches: 9. CDR3 size: 13 residues. The CDR3 spells CSVPVGTGSEAFF. DNA of the CDR3: TGCAGTGTGCCAGTAGGGACAGGGTCTGAAGCTTTCTTT.

The chain combines TRBV18 with TRBJ1-2; 8 nucleotides align to TRBD1. The CDR3 runs to 14 residues. Unmatched junction bases numbered 2, after V lost 1 base and J lost 4 bases. Germline V lookup: CDR1 KGHSH, CDR2 LQKENI. Here the CDR3 DNA reads TGTGCCAGCTCACCACAGGACAGGGCCTATGGCTACACCTTC. Encoded protein: CASSPQDRAYGYTF. The full variable domain, completed using reference TRBV18 and TRBJ1-2, is NAGVMQNPRHLVRRRGQEARLRCSPMKGHSHVYWYRQLPEEGLKFMVYLQKENIIDESGMPKERFSAEFPKEGPSILRIQQVVRGDSAAYFCASSPQDRAYGYTFGSGTRLTVV.

J is TRBJ2-2 and V is TRBV20-1; 12 nucleotides agree with TRBD1. Germline V gene lookup returns CDR1 DFQATT and CDR2 SNEGSKA (reference sequence). This CDR3 contains 16 residues. V was pared by 6 bases and J by 5 bases, with 10 bases of the junction left unmatched. DNA of the CDR3: TGCAGTGCGAAACGGCCGGGACAGGGGGCAACCGGGGAGCTGTTTTTT. Its protein product is CSAKRPGQGATGELFF.

This clonotype was seen a few times. The V and J genes are TRBV7-2 and TRBJ2-3; D call uncertain. There are 13 residues in the CDR3. Trimming took off 4 bases at V and 5 bases at J, with 10 bases between the two ends. Germline values: CDR1 SGHTA, CDR2 FQGNSA. CDR3 in amino acids: CASSSTTVDTQYF. CDR3 DNA sequence: TGTGCCAGCAGCTCAACAACAGTAGATACGCAGTATTTT.

This clonotype appeared many times. The junction departs from germline at one end; a sequencing error may be responsible. This CDR3 is CASSLASGANVLTF. The CDR3 DNA reads as TGTGCCAGCAGCTTAGCATCTGGGGCCAACGTCCTGACTTTC. This chain uses TRBV5-1 with TRBJ2-6; D uncertain. CDR3 length: 14 amino acids. Germline V gene data show CDR1 as SGHRS and CDR2 as YFSETQ.

This chain connects TRBV5-1 to TRBJ2-1; D is ambiguous. Germline loops: CDR1 SGHRS, CDR2 YFSETQ. Trimming cost V 4 bases and J 0 bases, with 14 bases left between them. The CDR3 has 16 residues. CDR3 residues: CASSGSQTSSYNEQFF. CDR3 nucleotide sequence: TGCGCCAGCAGCGGTTCTCAGACCTCCTCCTACAATGAGCAGTTCTTC.

CDR3 in DNA: TGTGCCAGCAGCTTGGCCGCCCAATCCCAGTACGAGCAGTACTTC. This gives the protein CASSLAAQSQYEQYF. The chain employs TRBV5-5 and TRBJ2-7, with D unresolved. V dropped 0 bases and J dropped 4 bases, with 14 bases sitting between them. This CDR3 is 15 amino acids long. In germline, CDR1 is SGHKS, CDR2 YYEKEE (reference sequence).

J is TRBJ2-3 and V is TRBV19; a possible D gene is TRBD2 (6 bases). This CDR3 spans 14 amino acids. The ends were cut back, 5 bases at V and 0 bases at J, with 9 bases in the middle. Germline values: CDR1 LNHDA, CDR2 SQIVND (reference sequence). CDR3 sequence reads: CASSAGSSTDTQYF. The CDR3 DNA reads TGTGCCAGTAGTGCGGGATCTAGCACAGATACGCAGTATTTT.

This clonotype occurred a few times. This chain joins TRBV9 and TRBJ2-2; tentative D call: TRBD2 (6 bases). V was trimmed by 0 bases and J by 7 bases, leaving 16 bases between them. The length of the CDR3 is 16 residues. The V gene's germline CDR1 is SGDLS and CDR2 YYNGEE. This CDR3 reads CASSVAGSGAFGELFF. CDR3 DNA: TGTGCCAGCAGCGTAGCTGGTAGCGGAGCCTTCGGGGAGCTGTTTTTT.

The CDR3 loop reads CASSLDRTTKNEKLFF. The CDR3 DNA sequence: TGTGCCAGCAGCTTAGATCGCACGACGAAAAATGAAAAACTGTTTTTT. The genes are TRBV7-9 and TRBJ1-4; D call uncertain. Deletions cut 1 base from V and 5 bases from J, with 14 bases between. The CDR3 runs to 16 residues. Germline lookup yields CDR1 SEHNR and CDR2 FQNEAQ (reference sequence). Combining the CDR3 with reference TRBV7-9 and TRBJ1-4 gives the whole variable domain DTGVSQNPRHKITKRGQNVTFRCDPISEHNRLYWYRQTLGQGPEFLTYFQNEAQLEKSRLLSDRFSAERPKGSFSTLEIQRTEQGDSAMYLCASSLDRTTKNEKLFFGSGTQLSVL.

This clonotype was found many times. This chain joins TRBV29-1 and TRBJ2-5; TRBD2 matches 7 bases. The germline V gene encodes CDR1 SQVTM and CDR2 ANQGSEA. The junction had 4 bases not matched to a gene; V was cut back by 2 bases and J by 4 bases. The CDR3 consists of 13 residues. The CDR3 protein is CSVEFGLGETQYF. The CDR3 region has the DNA TGCAGCGTTGAATTCGGACTAGGAGAGACCCAGTACTTC.

A few counts support this clonotype. The chain couples TRBV20-1 to TRBJ2-7; the D is unclear. Germline assignment: CDR1 DFQATT and CDR2 SNEGSKA (reference sequence). This CDR3 is 12 amino acids long. V lost 5 bases to trimming and J lost 6 bases, with 14 bases between them. The CDR3 region is CSAGVPRGEQYF. DNA of the CDR3: TGCAGTGCTGGGGTCCCGCGAGGCGAGCAGTACTTC.

This clonotype was seen only a few times. The gene calls are TRBV20-1 and TRBJ1-1; D is unresolved. Germline CDR1 and CDR2: DFQATT and SNEGSKA (reference sequence). This CDR3 has 13 residues. Trimming removed 3 bases at V and 0 bases at J, with 8 bases between. The CDR3 sequence: CSASRLLNTEAFF. In DNA form, the CDR3 reads TGCAGTGCTAGCAGATTACTGAACACTGAAGCTTTCTTT.

This clonotype has a handful of counts. The chain carries TRBV5-1 and TRBJ2-6; D may be TRBD2 (6 bases). Germline CDR1 reads SGHRS; CDR2 reads YFSETQ. The germline V and J ends were trimmed by 3 bases and 4 bases, with 11 bases remaining between them. This CDR3 is 15 amino acids long. The DNA for the CDR3 is TGCGCCAGCAGCTCACGGGAGTCCGGGGCCAACGTCCTGACTTTC. Translation gives CASSSRESGANVLTF.

The V call is TRBV20-1, the J call TRBJ1-2; perhaps TRBD1 as D (5 bases). The length of the CDR3 is 13 residues. V was clipped by 3 bases and J by 4 bases, with 12 bases between them. CDR1 and CDR2 (germline): DFQATT, SNEGSKA (reference sequence). The CDR3 loop is CSASGRGGYGYTF. The CDR3 nucleotides are TGCAGTGCTAGCGGTCGCGGGGGCTATGGCTACACCTTC.